A selection of T cell receptor beta chains follows, all from one sample in a study of PD-1 blockade in mismatch repair-deficient tumors. TCRdb's table, derived via immunoSEQ multiplex PCR, lists solely in-frame clones and lacks some. The sample contains about 120,000 clones, approximately 80% of which appear only once. The source was peripheral blood, collected approximately 60 weeks after starting pembrolizumab. Every receptor here comes from an adult with mismatch repair-deficient cancer. Each CDR3 is given with its conserved first and last residue. A D gene is named only where the DNA matches it firmly. Expanded clones get a size class; other rows say once, few or many, or leave the size out.

>TRBJ2-3|NA|TRBV7-9|NA
TGTGCCAGCACAGAACCTCCGAGCACAGATACGCAGTATTTT
CASTEPPSTDTQYF
>TRBJ2-1|NA|TRBV10-3|NA
TGTGCCATCAGTACCGGGTCCTACAATGAGCAGTTCTTC
CAISTGSYNEQFF
>TRBJ2-7|NA|TRBV30|NA
TGTGCCTGGAAGGGTGGGACCTACGAGCAGTACTTC
CAWKGGTYEQYF
>TRBJ1-1|TRBD1|TRBV30|NA
TGTGCCTGGAGTGTGGGACAGCTAACCTTCTTT
CAWSVGQLTFF
>TRBJ2-5|NA|TRBV7-6|NA
TGTGCCAGCAGCTTAGGCCTGCAGATGGAGACCCAGTACTTC
CASSLGLQMETQYF
>TRBJ1-1|TRBD1|TRBV4-1|NA
TGCGCCAGCAGCCAAGAACCCGACAGGGGTTGGACTGAAGCTTTCTTT
CASSQEPDRGWTEAFF
>TRBJ1-1|NA|TRBV27|NA
TGTGCCAGCAGTTCCTACAGGGAGGCTTTCTTT
CASSSYREAFF
>TRBJ2-1|NA|TRBV11-1|NA
TGTGCCAGCAGCTGGGACTTCAATGAGCAGTTCTTC
CASSWDFNEQFF
>TRBJ1-1|NA|TRBV28|once
TGTGCCAGCAGACCAATCAAACTGAACACTGAAGCTTTCTTT
CASRPIKLNTEAFF
>TRBJ2-7|NA|TRBV7-9|NA
TGTGCCAGCAGCTTGGAGGGGGGCGAGCAGTACTTC
CASSLEGGEQYF
>TRBJ1-2|TRBD1|TRBV30|NA
TGTGCCTGGAGTAGCGGACAGGGACTTCGAACCTATGGCTACACCTTC
CAWSSGQGLRTYGYTF
>TRBJ2-6|NA|TRBV5-5|NA
TGTGCCAGCAGCTTGGCAGGGTTCAACGTCCTGACTTTC
CASSLAGFNVLTF
>TRBJ2-7|TRBD2|TRBV9|once
TGTGCCAGCAGCCCTCCCGGGACTAGCGGGAGGGCCGGTATCTCCTACGAGCAGTACTTC
CASSPPGTSGRAGISYEQYF
>TRBJ2-1|NA|TRBV4-3|NA
TGCGCCAGCAGCCAAGATCGGGGGAAGAGGGGTGAGCAGTTCTTC
CASSQDRGKRGEQFF
>TRBJ2-5|NA|TRBV7-9|NA
TGTGCCAGCAGCTTACTCCTCCCCCCGCAAGAGACCCAGTACTTC
CASSLLLPPQETQYF
>TRBJ2-1|TRBD1|TRBV7-2|NA
TGTGCCAGCAGCCCAACCAGGACAGGGTCGAGGAATGAGCAGTTCTTC
CASSPTRTGSRNEQFF
>TRBJ1-1|NA|TRBV19|few
TGTGCCAGTAGTATAGGGATCACTGAAGCTTTCTTT
CASSIGITEAFF
>TRBJ2-2|TRBD2|TRBV27|NA
TGTGCCAGCAGTTCGCGGGAGTACACCGGGGAGCTGTTTTTT
CASSSREYTGELFF
>TRBJ2-7|NA|TRBV6-1|NA
TGTGCCAGCAGTGAGGGGGACCCGCGGGTCTACGAGCAGTACTTC
CASSEGDPRVYEQYF
>TRBJ1-2|NA|TRBV9|NA
TGTGCCAGCAGCGTAGGAGGGTGGGGCTACACCTTC
CASSVGGWGYTF
>TRBJ2-7|NA|TRBV12-5|NA
TGTGCTAGTGGTCCAACCCAAGACAGGCCCTGGGCTCCCTACGAGCAGTACTTC
CASGPTQDRPWAPYEQYF
>TRBJ2-7|NA|TRBV27|NA
TGTGCCAGCAGTTTGGGTACGGTTCGCTCCTACGAGCAGTACTTC
CASSLGTVRSYEQYF
>TRBJ2-7|TRBD2|TRBV7-2|NA
TGTGCCAGCAGCTCGGGACTAGCGGGAGTTGGGGTTGGCTACGAGCAGTACTTC
CASSSGLAGVGVGYEQYF
>TRBJ2-2|TRBD1|TRBV27|NA
TGTGCCAGCAAATTCTTCGGGACAGCGAACACCGGGGAGCTGTTTTTT
CASKFFGTANTGELFF
>TRBJ1-1|NA|TRBV6-5|few
TGTGCCAGCAGTTTACAGGGATTAGGCGACACTGAAGCTTTCTTT
CASSLQGLGDTEAFF
>TRBJ2-2|NA|TRBV7-9|NA
TGTGCCAGCAGCCCCCAACTCGAACCCGGGGAGCTGTTTTTT
CASSPQLEPGELFF
>TRBJ2-7|NA|TRBV4-2|NA
TGTGCCAGCAGCCAATCTCGTGAGCAGTACTTC
CASSQSREQYF
>TRBJ2-1|TRBD2|TRBV7-6|NA
TGTGCCAGCAGCTTAAGCCATCCACTAGCGGGAGGGCCTAATGAGCAGTTCTTC
CASSLSHPLAGGPNEQFF
>TRBJ2-7|TRBD2|TRBV18|NA
TGTGCCAGCTCATCTCTCAGTTGGACTAGCTCCCACGAGCAGTACTTC
CASSSLSWTSSHEQYF
>TRBJ2-1|NA|TRBV7-9|NA
TGTGCCAGCAGCCTAGACCCTTCAACAGGGTTTAATGAGCAGTTCTTC
CASSLDPSTGFNEQFF
>TRBJ2-5|NA|TRBV7-6|NA
TGTGCCAGCAGCCTGAACAAACTAGAGTCGGAGACCCAGTACTTC
CASSLNKLESETQYF
>TRBJ1-1|NA|TRBV6-1|once
TGTGCCAGCAAGAAGGGATTCACTGAAGCTTTCTTT
CASKKGFTEAFF
>TRBJ2-7|NA|TRBV6-6|NA
TGTGCCAGCAGTCGAATAGGGGAGCAAGGGTACGAGCAGTACTTC
CASSRIGEQGYEQYF